A single sample gave rise to the 13 T cell receptor beta chains below, sequenced in a study of CD8 T cells in Susac syndrome. Random hexamers were used to reverse transcribe the RNA input (about 0.5 to 1 ug). TCRdb re-called the immunoSEQ multiplex PCR reads through MiXCR, storing one row per CDR3 protein. The data show around 110,000 distinct CDR3 sequences, just under 95% seen once. Input material: CD8+ T cells from PBMCs. The origin of the receptors is a human donor with Susac syndrome.

The chain has TRBV7-2 and TRBJ2-4; TRBD2 is a possible D gene (5 bases). The CDR3 consists of 16 residues. Germline V gene data show CDR1 as SGHTA and CDR2 as FQGNSA. The ends were cut back, 2 bases at V and 3 bases at J, with 14 bases in the middle. CDR3 residues: CASSLRESDRKNIQYF. The CDR3 DNA sequence: TGTGCCAGCAGCTTAAGGGAGTCTGACCGCAAAAACATTCAGTACTTC.

V gene TRBV20-1 combines with J gene TRBJ2-3, with D perhaps matching TRBD2 (6 bases). The CDR3 extends over 15 amino acids. Trimming removed 0 bases from V and 3 bases from J, with 13 bases in between. Germline CDR1 reads DFQATT; CDR2 reads SNEGSKA (reference sequence). CDR3 in amino acids: CSAREPSVRTDTQYF. In DNA form, the CDR3 reads TGCAGTGCTAGAGAACCTAGCGTGAGGACAGATACGCAGTATTTT.

The chain carries TRBV27 and TRBJ2-1; perhaps TRBD1 as D (5 bases). The CDR3 covers 16 residues. V lost 0 bases and J lost 0, with 9 bases in between. Germline V gene sequence: CDR1 MNHEY, CDR2 SMNVEV (reference sequence). This CDR3 is CASSLSERGSYNEQFF. CDR3 sequence (DNA): TGTGCCAGCAGTTTATCCGAAAGGGGCTCCTACAATGAGCAGTTCTTC.

The V gene is TRBV27, the J gene TRBJ2-7; perhaps TRBD1 as D (6 bases). The CDR3 runs 11 residues. With 5 bases removed from V and 5 bases from J, the gap between germline ends came to 7 bases. The germline V gene has CDR1 MNHEY and CDR2 SMNVEV (reference sequence). Written as DNA, the CDR3 is TGTGCCAGCAGTGGGACAAACGAGCAGTACTTC. It codes for CASSGTNEQYF.

CDR3 in amino acids: CASNEGAGAGYTF. In DNA form, the CDR3 reads TGTGCCAGCAACGAAGGGGCAGGGGCTGGCTACACCTTC. The genes are TRBV9 and TRBJ1-2; tentative D call: TRBD1 (6 bases). The CDR3 runs 13 residues. The germline CDR1 and CDR2 sequences are SGDLS and YYNGEE. Trimming stripped 6 bases from V and 7 bases from J, with 16 bases between.

The CDR3: CSAPWNTGELFF. The CDR3 DNA reads as TGCAGTGCTCCGTGGAACACCGGGGAGCTGTTTTTT. The chain links TRBV20-1 to TRBJ2-2; D not certain. The CDR3 consists of 12 residues. From germline, CDR1 is DFQATT and CDR2 SNEGSKA (reference sequence). The V end was cut by 5 bases, the J end by 1 base, with 5 bases between.

V and J are TRBV4-2 and TRBJ2-3, with 10 bases matching TRBD2. The CDR3 has 18 amino acids. With 0 bases clipped from V and 2 bases from J, the junction kept 8 bases outside the gene matches. From germline, CDR1 is LGHNA and CDR2 YNFKEQ. Written as DNA, the CDR3 is TGTGCCAGCAGCCAAGATCAATCACTAGCGGGGATCACAGATACGCAGTATTTT. Its translation: CASSQDQSLAGITDTQYF.

The V call is TRBV9, the J call TRBJ2-7; 11 bases map to TRBD1. CDR3 length: 16 amino acids. V shed 3 bases, J shed 3 bases, and the junction held 8 bases outside the gene matches. Germline V gives CDR1 SGDLS, CDR2 YYNGEE. For the CDR3, the DNA is TGTGCCAGCAGCGGTGGGACAGGGGGAGCGTACTACGAGCAGTACTTC. It encodes CASSGGTGGAYYEQYF.

The chain carries TRBV13 and TRBJ2-4; possibly TRBD1 for D (6 bases). CDR1 and CDR2 (germline): PRHDT, FYEKMQ (reference sequence). The CDR3 is 15 amino acids. V was cut by 2 bases and J by 7 bases, with 15 bases left in between. For the CDR3, the DNA is TGTGCCAGCAGCTTAAAGGCAGAGCAGGGGAACATTCAGTACTTC. It translates to CASSLKAEQGNIQYF.

The rearrangement links TRBV7-9 to TRBJ1-1; D is undetermined. The V gene's germline CDR1 is SEHNR and CDR2 FQNEAQ (reference sequence). This CDR3 is 15 amino acids long. V lost 2 bases and J lost 0, with 10 bases in between. The CDR3 DNA sequence: TGTGCCAGCAGCTTAACCGCCAGCTTGAACACTGAAGCTTTCTTT. Residues: CASSLTASLNTEAFF.

The rearrangement joins TRBV7-9 to TRBJ2-5, with 14 bases aligning to TRBD2. The length of the CDR3 is 16 residues. V shed 5 bases and J 2 bases; nucleotides not matched to a gene: 4. CDR1 SEHNR and CDR2 FQNEAQ come from the germline V gene (reference sequence). The CDR3 sequence is CASSVTSGGAQETQYF. In nucleotides, the CDR3 is TGTGCCAGCAGCGTGACTAGCGGGGGGGCGCAAGAGACCCAGTACTTC.

The chain uses TRBV7-3 and TRBJ2-2; 14 bases fit TRBD2. The germline CDR1 and CDR2 sequences are SGHTA and FQGTGA. CDR3 length: 22 amino acids. Trimming cost V 1 base and J 5 bases; bases outside gene matches: 18. DNA for the CDR3: TGTGCCAGCAGCTTAAATCCCCCCGGGACTAGCGGGGGTCCCGGGAGGACCGGGGAGCTGTTTTTT. Its translation: CASSLNPPGTSGGPGRTGELFF.

In nucleotides, the CDR3 is TGTGCCAGCAGCTTTACCGACAATGAGCAGTTCTTC. It specifies CASSFTDNEQFF. V is TRBV7-9 and J is TRBJ2-1; no definite D call. The CDR3 is 12 residues long. With 3 bases removed from V and 5 bases from J, the gap between germline ends came to 5 bases. Germline CDR1 and CDR2: SEHNR and FQNEAQ (reference sequence).